The clone carrying this T cell receptor beta chain was observed many times. Its antigen remains unidentified. Germline loops: CDR1 SGHDT, CDR2 YYEEEE. Trimming took off 2 bases at V and 4 bases at J, with 7 bases between the two ends. The CDR3 consists of 14 residues. The record originates from a study of neurological immune-mediated disorders. Study-level points and caveats: Among expanded clones, no CDR3 amino acid sequences were shared across subjects, a pattern suggesting private repertoires in all groups.

TCRdb called the 5' RACE reads again in MiXCR, with one record for every CDR3 protein. The data show 60,000 to 70,000 distinct CDR3 sequences, around 5.1% seen once. The sequence was obtained from a human donor with multiple sclerosis. The donor label of this sample is uncertain. This chain joins TRBV5-6 and TRBJ1-6; D uncertain. The sequencing sample was made of PBMCs. The CDR3 here is CASSFRGYNSPLHF. CDR3 DNA: TGTGCCAGCAGCTTTCGCGGTTATAATTCACCCCTCCACTTT.